This T cell receptor beta chain was sequenced during a study of patients and donors after allogeneic stem cell transplantation. Germline CDR1 is DFQATT and CDR2 is SNEGSKA (reference sequence). The CDR3 covers 11 residues. The V gene lost 3 bases and the J gene lost 4 bases, with 6 bases spanning the gap. One entry per CDR3 protein results from TCRdb running MiXCR on the RT-PCR reads. The sample lists some 960,000 distinct CDR3 sequences, 18% seen once, with 5% to 6.5% in the top ten. The sample consisted of blood, either unsorted or a sorted T cell fraction (not recorded which). This TCR was sampled from a human donor who was either an allogeneic HSCT recipient or a stem cell or donor lymphocyte infusion donor (not recorded which). It is not recorded whose cells these are; they may come from a transplant donor. The chain is built from TRBV20-1 and TRBJ2-5; D is unresolved. The CDR3 spells CSARIRETQYF. The CDR3 DNA reads as TGCAGTGCTAGGATCCGAGAGACCCAGTACTTC.